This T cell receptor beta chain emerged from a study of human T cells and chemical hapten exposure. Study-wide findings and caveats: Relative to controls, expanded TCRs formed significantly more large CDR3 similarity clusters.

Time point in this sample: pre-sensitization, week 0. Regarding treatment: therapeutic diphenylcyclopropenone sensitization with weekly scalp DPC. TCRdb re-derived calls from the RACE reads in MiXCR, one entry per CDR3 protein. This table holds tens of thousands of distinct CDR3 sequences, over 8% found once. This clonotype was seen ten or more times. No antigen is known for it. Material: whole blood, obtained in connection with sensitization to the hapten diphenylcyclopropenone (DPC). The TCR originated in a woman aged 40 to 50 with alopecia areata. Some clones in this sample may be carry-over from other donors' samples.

The CDR3 reads CASSLSRGATPAPQETQYF. The CDR3 DNA sequence: TGTGCCAGCAGCCTGTCGCGGGGGGCTACCCCAGCCCCTCAAGAGACCCAGTACTTC. The rearrangement uses TRBV7-9 and TRBJ2-5; 8 bases align to TRBD2. CDR3 size: 19 residues. The V gene end was trimmed by 5 bases and the J gene end by 2 bases; junction bases not matched to a gene: 19. Germline values: CDR1 SEHNR, CDR2 FQNEAQ (reference sequence).